Judged by abundance, the clone carrying this TCR beta chain is medium-sized (0.01 to 0.1%). Its antigen is unidentified. This entry is derived from a study of T-cell reconstitution after alpha-beta-depleted transplantation in children. Study-wide results and limits: Newly produced T cells mostly provided counts and TCRbeta diversity after one year, as hyperexpanded clones declined.

Germline V gene lookup returns CDR1 ENHRY and CDR2 SYGVKD. The trim removed 7 bases at V and 3 bases at J, leaving 8 bases unmatched. The CDR3 consists of 15 residues. Library preparation (for TCRbeta) was performed with unique molecular identifiers. From the PCR reads, TCRdb called clonotypes with MiXCR, one entry per CDR3 protein. The data show some 78,000 distinct CDR3 sequences, 12% to 15% seen once. The sample here was PBMCs, mostly from graft donor cells, taken 180 days after TCRalphabeta/CD19-depleted stem cell transplant. The receptor comes from a male patient under 10 years old who had a stem cell transplant for acute lymphoblastic leukemia, so the T cells may come from the graft donor. This chain joins TRBV10-3 and TRBJ2-2; 7 bases align to TRBD1. CDR3 nucleotides: TGTGCCATCAATGGGGGACAGTCCTACACCGGGGAGCTGTTTTTT. It codes for CAINGGQSYTGELFF.